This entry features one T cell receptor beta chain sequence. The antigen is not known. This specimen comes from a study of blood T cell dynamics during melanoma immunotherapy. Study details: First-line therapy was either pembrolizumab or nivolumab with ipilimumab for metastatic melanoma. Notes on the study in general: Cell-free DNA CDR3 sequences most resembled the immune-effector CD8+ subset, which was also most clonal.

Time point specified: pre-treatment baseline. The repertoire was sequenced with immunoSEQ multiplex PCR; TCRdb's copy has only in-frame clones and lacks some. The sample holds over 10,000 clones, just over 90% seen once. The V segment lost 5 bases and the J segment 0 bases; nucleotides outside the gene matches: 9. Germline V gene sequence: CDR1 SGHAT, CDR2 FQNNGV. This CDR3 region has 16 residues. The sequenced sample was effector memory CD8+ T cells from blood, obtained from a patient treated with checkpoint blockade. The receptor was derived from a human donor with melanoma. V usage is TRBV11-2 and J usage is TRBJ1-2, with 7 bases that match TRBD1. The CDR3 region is CASSPNRGQSNYGYTF. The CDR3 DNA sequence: TGTGCCAGCAGCCCTAATAGGGGGCAATCTAACTATGGCTACACCTTC.